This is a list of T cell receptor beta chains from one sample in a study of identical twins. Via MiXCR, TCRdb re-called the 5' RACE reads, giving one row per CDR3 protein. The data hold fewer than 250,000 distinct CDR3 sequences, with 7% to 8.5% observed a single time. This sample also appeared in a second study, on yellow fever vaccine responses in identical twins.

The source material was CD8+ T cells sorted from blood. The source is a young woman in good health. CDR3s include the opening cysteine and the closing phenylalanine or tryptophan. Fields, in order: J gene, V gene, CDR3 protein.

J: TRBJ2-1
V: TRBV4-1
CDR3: CASSQSPGQVDEQFF

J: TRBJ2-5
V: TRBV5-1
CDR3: CASSLVAGVVETQYF

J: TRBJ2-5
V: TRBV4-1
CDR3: CASSLRQDGETQYF

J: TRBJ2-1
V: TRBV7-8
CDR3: CASSPTVAGGNEQFF

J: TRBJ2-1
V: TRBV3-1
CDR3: CASSQDWVTSGGSLMPNEQFF

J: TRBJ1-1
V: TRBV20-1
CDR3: CSVAAGDFTEAFF

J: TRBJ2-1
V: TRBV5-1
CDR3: CASNGASMDNEQFF

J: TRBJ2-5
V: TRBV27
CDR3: CASSFRGRGETQYF

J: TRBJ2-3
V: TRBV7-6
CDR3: CASSFTGDLADTQYF

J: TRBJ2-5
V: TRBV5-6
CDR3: CASSLGGTGYALETQYF

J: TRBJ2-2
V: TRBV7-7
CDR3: CASSLEVNYGELFF

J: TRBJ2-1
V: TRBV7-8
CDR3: CASSLRLAGTIYNEQFF

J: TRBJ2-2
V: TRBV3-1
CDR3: CASSPRRGELFF

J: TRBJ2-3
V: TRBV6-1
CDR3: CASSEVRDRVRDTQYF

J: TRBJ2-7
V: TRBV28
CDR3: CASRRTGGPEQYF

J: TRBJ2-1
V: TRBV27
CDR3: CASSLDTLNEQFF